The entry below describes one TCR beta chain. Germline V CDR1 and CDR2: LGHDT, YNNKEL (reference sequence). V lost 4 bases, J lost 0 bases, and 8 bases stayed unmatched. CDR3 size: 16 residues. The data were obtained in a study of blood T cell repertoires in COVID-19. TCRdb's table, derived via immunoSEQ multiplex PCR, lists solely in-frame clones and lacks some. The sample consists of roughly 430,000 clones, approximately 86% of them appearing once. The chain combines TRBV3-1 (or the pseudogene TRBV3-2) with TRBJ1-1; 7 bases agree with TRBD1. The receptor was isolated from a woman aged 40 to 50 with acute COVID-19. The sequenced sample consisted of PBMCs or T cells enriched from blood (not recorded which). Written as DNA, the CDR3 is TGTGCCAGCAGCCTTCGGACAGGCTCCATGAACACTGAAGCTTTCTTT. This gives the protein CASSLRTGSMNTEAFF.